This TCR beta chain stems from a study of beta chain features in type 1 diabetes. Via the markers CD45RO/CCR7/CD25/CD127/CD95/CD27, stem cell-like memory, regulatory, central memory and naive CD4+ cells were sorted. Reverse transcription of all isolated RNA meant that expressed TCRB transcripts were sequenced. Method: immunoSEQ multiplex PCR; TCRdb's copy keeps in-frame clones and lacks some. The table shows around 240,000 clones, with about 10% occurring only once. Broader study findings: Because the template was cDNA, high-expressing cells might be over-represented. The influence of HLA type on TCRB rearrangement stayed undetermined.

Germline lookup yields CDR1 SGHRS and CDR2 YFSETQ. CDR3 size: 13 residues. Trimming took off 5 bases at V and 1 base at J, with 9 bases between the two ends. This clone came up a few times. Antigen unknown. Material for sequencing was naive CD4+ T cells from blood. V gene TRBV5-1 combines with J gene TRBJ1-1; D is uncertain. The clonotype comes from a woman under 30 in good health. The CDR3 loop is CASRPQENTEAFF. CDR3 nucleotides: TGCGCCAGCAGGCCCCAGGAGAACACTGAAGCTTTCTTT. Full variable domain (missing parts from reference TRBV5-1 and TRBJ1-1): KAGVTQTPRYLIKTRGQQVTLSCSPISGHRSVSWYQQTPGQGLQFLFEYFSETQRNKGNFPGRFSGRQFSNSRSEMNVSTLELGDSALYLCASRPQENTEAFFGQGTRLTVV.